This T cell receptor beta chain came from a study of resident and recirculating memory T cells in vitiligo. Patients had to be free of confetti depigmentation, indicating active vitiligo. Unmatched junction bases numbered 14, after V lost 3 bases and J lost 4 bases. This CDR3 contains 18 residues. Germline V lookup: CDR1 MNHEY, CDR2 SMNVEV (reference sequence). General study points: No unique dominant TCR clone was found in vitiligo lesions. Different lesions suggested infiltration by different T cell clones.

TCRdb's table, derived via immunoSEQ multiplex PCR, lists solely in-frame clones and lacks some. Here the sample spans roughly 76,000 clones, just over 90% being singletons. This clone has just a few counts. What it binds is not known. The V gene is TRBV27, the J gene TRBJ2-3; 9 nucleotides align to TRBD2. This clonotype was obtained from a male donor with vitiligo. The sample taken for sequencing was blood. CDR3 protein: CASSFSSGGVAGADTQYF. CDR3 DNA: TGTGCCAGCAGTTTCTCTTCAGGGGGGGTAGCGGGGGCAGATACGCAGTATTTT.